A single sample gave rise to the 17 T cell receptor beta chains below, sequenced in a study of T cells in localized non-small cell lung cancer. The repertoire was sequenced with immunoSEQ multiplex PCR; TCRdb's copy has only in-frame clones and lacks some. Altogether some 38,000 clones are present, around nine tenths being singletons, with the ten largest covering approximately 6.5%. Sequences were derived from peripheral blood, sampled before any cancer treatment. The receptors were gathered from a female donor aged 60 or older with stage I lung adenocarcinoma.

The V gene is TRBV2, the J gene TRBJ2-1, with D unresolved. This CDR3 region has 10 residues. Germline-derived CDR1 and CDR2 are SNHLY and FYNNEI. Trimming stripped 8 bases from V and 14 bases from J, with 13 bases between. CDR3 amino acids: CASSGREEFF. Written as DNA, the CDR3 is TGTGCCAGCTCGGGTAGAGAGGAGTTCTTC.

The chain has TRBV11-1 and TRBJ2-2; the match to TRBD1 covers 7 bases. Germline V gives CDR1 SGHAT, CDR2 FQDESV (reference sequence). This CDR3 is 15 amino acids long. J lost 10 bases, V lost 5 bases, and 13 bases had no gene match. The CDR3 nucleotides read TGTGCCAGCAGCCAACGCTCAGGGGGTTCCGCGGAGCTGTTTTTT. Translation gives CASSQRSGGSAELFF.

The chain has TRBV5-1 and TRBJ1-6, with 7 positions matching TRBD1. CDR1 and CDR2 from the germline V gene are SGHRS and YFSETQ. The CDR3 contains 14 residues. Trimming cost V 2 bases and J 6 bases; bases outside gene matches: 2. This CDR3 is CASSLWDSNSPLHF. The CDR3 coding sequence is TGCGCCAGCAGCTTATGGGACAGTAATTCACCCCTCCACTTT.

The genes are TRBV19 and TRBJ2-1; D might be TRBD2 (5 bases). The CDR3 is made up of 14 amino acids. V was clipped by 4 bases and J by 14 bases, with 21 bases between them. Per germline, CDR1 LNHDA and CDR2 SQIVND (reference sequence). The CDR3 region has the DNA TGTGCCAGTAGTAAGTGGAGGCGGCAGACGGATAAGTTCTTC. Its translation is CASSKWRRQTDKFF. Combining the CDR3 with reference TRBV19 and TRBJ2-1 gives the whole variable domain DGGITQSPKYLFRKEGQNVTLSCEQNLNHDAMYWYRQDPGQGLRLIYYSQIVNDFQKGDIAEGYSVSREKKESFPLTVTSAQKNPTAFYLCASSKWRRQTDKFFGPGTRLTVL.

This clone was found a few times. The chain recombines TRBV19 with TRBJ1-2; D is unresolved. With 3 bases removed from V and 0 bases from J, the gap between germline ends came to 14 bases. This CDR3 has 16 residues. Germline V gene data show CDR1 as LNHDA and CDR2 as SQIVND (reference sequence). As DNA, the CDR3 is TGTGCCAGTAGTATGGGTCCCGGGCCCTCTAACTATGGCTACACCTTC. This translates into CASSMGPGPSNYGYTF.

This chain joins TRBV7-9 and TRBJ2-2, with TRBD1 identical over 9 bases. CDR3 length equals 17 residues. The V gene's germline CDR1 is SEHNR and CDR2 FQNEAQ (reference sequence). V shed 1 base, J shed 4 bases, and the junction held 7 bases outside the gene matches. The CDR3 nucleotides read TGTGCCAGCAGCTTAGTGGGACAGGGTTTGAGCACCGGGGAGCTGTTTTTT. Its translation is CASSLVGQGLSTGELFF.

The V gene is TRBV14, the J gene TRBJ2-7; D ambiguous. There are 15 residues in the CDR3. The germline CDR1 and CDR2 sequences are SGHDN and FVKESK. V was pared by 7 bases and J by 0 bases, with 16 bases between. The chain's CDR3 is CASNPARLSSYEQYV. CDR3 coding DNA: TGTGCCAGCAACCCGGCCCGATTAAGCTCCTACGAGCAGTACGTC.

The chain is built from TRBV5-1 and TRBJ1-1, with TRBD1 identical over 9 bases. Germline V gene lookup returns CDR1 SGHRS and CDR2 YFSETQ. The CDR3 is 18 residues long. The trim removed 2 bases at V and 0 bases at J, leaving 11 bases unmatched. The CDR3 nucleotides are TGCGCCAGCAGCTTCTCCCCGGACAGGGGTGGAGTGAACACTGAAGCTTTCTTT. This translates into CASSFSPDRGGVNTEAFF. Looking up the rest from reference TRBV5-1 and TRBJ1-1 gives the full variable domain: KAGVTQTPRYLIKTRGQQVTLSCSPISGHRSVSWYQQTPGQGLQFLFEYFSETQRNKGNFPGRFSGRQFSNSRSEMNVSTLELGDSALYLCASSFSPDRGGVNTEAFFGQGTRLTVV.

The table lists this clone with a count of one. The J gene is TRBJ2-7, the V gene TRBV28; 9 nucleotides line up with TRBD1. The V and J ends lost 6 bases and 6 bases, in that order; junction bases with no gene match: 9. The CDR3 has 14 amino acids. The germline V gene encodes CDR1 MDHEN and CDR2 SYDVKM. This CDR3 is CASRGGQGVSEQYF. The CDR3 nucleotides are TGTGCCAGCAGAGGGGGACAGGGAGTGAGCGAGCAGTACTTC.

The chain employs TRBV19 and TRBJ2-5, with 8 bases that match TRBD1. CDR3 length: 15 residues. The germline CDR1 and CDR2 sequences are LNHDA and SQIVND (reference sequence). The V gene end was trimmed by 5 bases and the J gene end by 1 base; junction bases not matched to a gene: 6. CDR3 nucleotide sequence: TGTGCCAGTAGTGACAGGGGCGAGTCCCAAGAGACCCAGTACTTC. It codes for CASSDRGESQETQYF.

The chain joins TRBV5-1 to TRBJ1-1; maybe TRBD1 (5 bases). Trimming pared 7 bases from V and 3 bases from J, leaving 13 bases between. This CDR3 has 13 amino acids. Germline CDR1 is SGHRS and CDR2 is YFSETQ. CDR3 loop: CASAGGGDTEAFF. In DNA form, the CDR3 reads TGCGCCAGCGCTGGGGGAGGGGACACTGAAGCTTTCTTT.

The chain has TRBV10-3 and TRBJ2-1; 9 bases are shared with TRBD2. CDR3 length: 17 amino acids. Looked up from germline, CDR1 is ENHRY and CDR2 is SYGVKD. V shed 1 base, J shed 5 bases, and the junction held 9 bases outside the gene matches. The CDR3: CAISELGSGGRNNEQFF. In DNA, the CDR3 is TGTGCCATCAGTGAGTTGGGTAGCGGGGGCCGGAACAATGAGCAGTTCTTC.

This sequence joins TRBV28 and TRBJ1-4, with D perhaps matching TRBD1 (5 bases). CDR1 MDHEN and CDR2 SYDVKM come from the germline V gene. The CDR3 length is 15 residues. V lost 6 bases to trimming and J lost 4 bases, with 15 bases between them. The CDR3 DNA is TGTGCCAGCAGCCAAACACCGAGGGGTAATGAAAAACTGTTTTTT. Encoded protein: CASSQTPRGNEKLFF.

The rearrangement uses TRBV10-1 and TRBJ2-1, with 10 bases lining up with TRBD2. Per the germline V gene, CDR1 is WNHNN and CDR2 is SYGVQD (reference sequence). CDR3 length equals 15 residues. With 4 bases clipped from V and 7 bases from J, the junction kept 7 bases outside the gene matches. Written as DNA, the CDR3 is TGCGCCAGCAGTGGCAGCGGGGGGGCCCTGAATGAGCAGTTCTTC. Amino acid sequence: CASSGSGGALNEQFF.

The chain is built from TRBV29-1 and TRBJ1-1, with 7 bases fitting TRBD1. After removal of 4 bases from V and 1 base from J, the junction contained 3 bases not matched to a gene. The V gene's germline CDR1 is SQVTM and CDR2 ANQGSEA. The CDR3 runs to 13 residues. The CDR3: CSVASGGNTEAFF. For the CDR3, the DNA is TGCAGCGTTGCGTCAGGGGGGAACACTGAAGCTTTCTTT.

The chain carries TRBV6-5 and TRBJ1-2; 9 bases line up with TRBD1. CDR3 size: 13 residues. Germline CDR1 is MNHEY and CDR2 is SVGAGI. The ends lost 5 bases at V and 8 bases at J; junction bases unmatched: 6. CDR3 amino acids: CASSQRTGVGYTF. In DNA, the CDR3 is TGTGCCAGCAGTCAAAGGACAGGGGTCGGCTACACCTTC.

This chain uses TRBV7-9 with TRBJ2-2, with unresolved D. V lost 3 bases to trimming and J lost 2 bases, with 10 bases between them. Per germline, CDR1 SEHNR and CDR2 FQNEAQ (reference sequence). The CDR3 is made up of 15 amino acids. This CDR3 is CASSFQVQNTGELFF. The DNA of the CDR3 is TGTGCCAGCAGCTTTCAGGTGCAAAACACCGGGGAGCTGTTTTTT.